The 13 T cell receptor beta chains below come from one sample, sequenced in a study of blood T cells in healthy people across ages (dated by TCRdb to 2014 to 2015). The library was built by means of 5' RACE. The sample was run on an Illumina HiSeq 2500. A second PCR of 7 to 11 cycles was performed with a sample-barcoded 5' primer and a J-beta primer mix. TCRdb took the public reads, trimmed them with fastp at Q25, ran MiXCR for clone calling and kept in-frame beta chains. Every CDR3 protein is listed once, alongside the most common genes and DNA of its rows. In this sample the table shows about 1,400,000 distinct CDR3 sequences, 55% to 75% of which occur a single time. Of the sample, approximately 7% is held by the ten largest clones. The source material was blood. The receptors come from a man aged 18 to 29 in good health.

The rearrangement joins TRBV29-1 to TRBJ2-7, with no clear D. CDR3 length: 14 amino acids. Trimming left V 6 bases short and J 3 bases short, with 18 bases between. Germline-derived CDR1 and CDR2 are SQVTM and ANQGSEA. As DNA, the CDR3 is TGCAGCGTAGCAAAAAGCGCTAGAAGCTACGAGCAGTACTTC. Its translation: CSVAKSARSYEQYF.

This sequence joins TRBV3-1 and TRBJ1-5; D gene uncertain. Per germline, CDR1 LGHDT and CDR2 YNNKEL (reference sequence). The CDR3 has 18 amino acids. V lost 0 bases and J lost 7, with 22 bases in between. The CDR3 DNA follows: TGTGCCAGCAGCCAAGATCATGGCAGTGTAAGCACCAGCCAGCCCCAGCATTTT. This encodes CASSQDHGSVSTSQPQHF.

V usage is TRBV7-2 and J usage is TRBJ2-7; no reliable D call. Looked up from germline, CDR1 is SGHTA and CDR2 is FQGNSA. The V and J ends lost 3 bases and 1 base respectively, with 13 bases between them. There are 15 residues in the CDR3. CDR3 sequence: CASSFSPFGSYEQYF. CDR3 DNA: TGTGCCAGCAGCTTCTCACCGTTTGGATCCTACGAGCAGTACTTC.

The chain joins TRBV7-6 to TRBJ2-1; 9 bases are shared with TRBD2. Per germline, CDR1 SGHVS and CDR2 FNYEAQ. This CDR3 has 17 residues. Germline trimming cut 5 bases from V and 1 base from J; bases unmatched to any gene: 9. The CDR3 sequence is CASSPHSGRISYNEQFF. The CDR3 DNA reads as TGTGCCAGCAGCCCACACAGCGGGAGGATTTCCTACAATGAGCAGTTCTTC.

V is TRBV7-8 and J is TRBJ2-1; D tentatively reads TRBD1 or TRBD2 (5 bases each). Germline V gives CDR1 SGHVS, CDR2 FQNEAQ. V lost 1 base, J lost 0 bases, and 10 bases lay in between. The CDR3 length is 16 residues. Here the CDR3 reads CASSLGWDPSYNEQFF. In DNA, the CDR3 is TGTGCCAGCAGCTTAGGTTGGGACCCCTCCTACAATGAGCAGTTCTTC.

The sample holds many counts of this clonotype. CDR3 amino acids: CASSGGGETQYF. The CDR3 coding sequence is TGTGCCAGCAGTGGGGGGGGAGAGACCCAGTACTTC. This chain uses TRBV12-3 or TRBV12-4 with TRBJ2-5; 7 bases are shared with TRBD2. V shed 5 bases, J shed 4 bases, and the junction held 1 base outside the gene matches. CDR3 size: 12 residues.

There are a few counts of this clonotype. The chain combines TRBV13 with TRBJ2-2; tentative D call: TRBD1 (7 bases). Germline-derived CDR1 and CDR2 are PRHDT and FYEKMQ (reference sequence). The CDR3 runs 12 residues. V was shortened by 8 bases and J by 6 bases, with 10 bases between the two germline ends. The CDR3 spells CASARGAGELFF. CDR3 in DNA: TGTGCCAGCGCCAGGGGGGCCGGGGAGCTGTTTTTT. Full variable domain (missing parts from reference TRBV13 and TRBJ2-2): AAGVIQSPRHLIKEKRETATLKCYPIPRHDTVYWYQQGPGQDPQFLISFYEKMQSDKGSIPDRFSAQQFSDYHSELNMSSLELGDSALYFCASARGAGELFFGEGSRLTVL.

The chain carries TRBV20-1 and TRBJ2-7; 9 bases fit TRBD1. Trimming took 6 bases from V and 4 from J; bases not matched to a gene: 10. Germline V lookup: CDR1 DFQATT, CDR2 SNEGSKA (reference sequence). The CDR3 is 14 amino acids. The CDR3: CSAGSGQGSYEQYF. As DNA, the CDR3 is TGCAGTGCCGGATCGGGACAGGGATCATACGAGCAGTACTTC.

This clonotype was observed a few times. V is TRBV4-2 and J is TRBJ2-7; 10 bases align to TRBD1. Per germline, CDR1 LGHNA and CDR2 YNFKEQ. The CDR3 is 14 amino acids. With 3 bases clipped from V and 7 bases from J, the junction kept 6 bases outside the gene matches. CDR3: CASSQGQGTGEQYF. The CDR3 DNA follows: TGTGCCAGCAGCCAGGGACAGGGGACCGGGGAGCAGTACTTC.

The V call is TRBV7-9, the J call TRBJ2-1; D remains ambiguous. This CDR3 is built from 16 residues. CDR1 SEHNR and CDR2 FQNEAQ come from the germline V gene (reference sequence). Trimming removed 5 bases at V and 4 bases at J, with 18 bases between. As DNA, the CDR3 is TGTGCCAGCAGCCCATCATCCGGGCACCGATACAATGAGCAGTTCTTC. It encodes CASSPSSGHRYNEQFF.

The chain is built from TRBV20-1 and TRBJ2-1; TRBD1 is a possible D gene (8 bases). The V and J ends lost 5 bases and 6 bases respectively, with 17 bases between them. Germline values: CDR1 DFQATT, CDR2 SNEGSKA (reference sequence). The CDR3 consists of 14 residues. The DNA for the CDR3 is TGCAGTGCTCAGGACAGGGAGGGATTCAATGAGCAGTTCTTC. It yields the protein CSAQDREGFNEQFF.

This chain uses TRBV27 with TRBJ1-5, with TRBD1 as a possible D gene (6 bases). From germline, CDR1 is MNHEY and CDR2 SMNVEV (reference sequence). The CDR3 length is 15 residues. Trimming left V 3 bases short and J 1 base short, with 10 bases between. CDR3 bases: TGTGCCAGCAGTTTGGGGGCCTGGAGCAATCAGCCCCAGCATTTT. It translates to CASSLGAWSNQPQHF.

On this clonotype itself: The junction differs from germline at one of its ends, possibly a read error. The rearrangement uses TRBV12-3 or TRBV12-4 and TRBJ2-3; a possible D gene is TRBD2 (5 bases). CDR3 length: 13 residues. As DNA, the CDR3 is TGTGCCAGCAGTCCCACTAGGGCAGATACGCAATATTTT. Protein product: CASSPTRADTQYF.